This TCR beta chain was identified during a study of T cells in Graves' hyperthyroidism and ophthalmopathy. Overall study findings and caveats: Most expanded thyroid clonotypes above 0.001 recurred in blood. Prediction of ophthalmopathy progression came a median 6.5 months pre-onset.

It was RNA transcripts that yielded the amplified TCR beta CDR3 regions. The primer set for the first-round RT-PCR of the TCR CDR3 was HTBI. From the multiplex PCR reads, TCRdb called clonotypes with MiXCR, one entry per CDR3 protein. The sample yields 500,000 to 600,000 distinct CDR3 sequences, about 20% seen once. This clonotype showed up many times. The antigen remains unidentified. The ends lost 1 base at V and 4 bases at J; junction bases unmatched: 4. Germline CDR1 is LGHDT and CDR2 is YNNKEL (reference sequence). The CDR3 is 16 residues long. Ophthalmopathy cases met thresholds of Clinical Activity Score at least 3, NOSPECS grade at least 4 and duration under 3 months. Fresh peripheral blood, 10 ml, was the source of the PBMCs.

The genes are TRBV3-1 and TRBJ2-2; TRBD2 matches at 9 bases. This TCR came from a man in his forties with Graves' ophthalmopathy. Sequenced material: blood. CDR3 bases: TGTGCCAGCAGCCAAGGCGTAGCGGGGGCCACCGGGGAGCTGTTTTTT. It is translated as CASSQGVAGATGELFF.